This TCR beta chain was observed in a study of cytomegalovirus exposure and HLA in healthy donors. Findings and limits, study-wide: Trimming of TCR beta V- and J-genes showed a link, identified in a later analysis, to a missense DCLRE1C variant. Owing to their indistinguishability, certain V segments, notably TRBV6-2 and TRBV6-3, were excluded.

This clone was counted only a few times. Its antigen is still unknown. Trimming left V 5 bases short and J 1 base short, with 8 bases between. Per germline, CDR1 MNHEY and CDR2 SMNVEV (reference sequence). The CDR3 runs to 13 residues. The PCR contained 60 Vbeta and 13 Jbeta primers. Measured with immunoSEQ multiplex PCR; TCRdb has only the in-frame clones, and not every one. The sample has some 140,000 clones, around 73% seen once. The rearrangement uses TRBV27 and TRBJ1-1; no clear D. The sample consisted of PBMCs. The sequence came from a woman aged 40 to 50 in good health and CMV-seronegative. The CDR3 DNA sequence: TGTGCCAGCAGTCTCGCGTGGAACACTGAAGCTTTCTTT. Residues: CASSLAWNTEAFF.